This TCR beta chain was observed in a study of CD8 T cells in ankylosing spondylitis. V was clipped by 1 base and J by 6 bases, with 13 bases between them. Looked up from germline, CDR1 is SGHTS and CDR2 is YDEGEE. The CDR3 covers 14 residues. This clonotype was counted at least ten times. MiXCR, run by TCRdb on the 5' RACE reads, gives a single entry per CDR3 protein. Found here are 150,000 to 200,000 distinct CDR3 sequences, 9.5% to 13% of them singletons; the top ten hold 25% to 35%. The rearrangement joins TRBV5-8 to TRBJ1-1; no clear D. The sequenced sample was blood, either unsorted or a sorted T cell fraction (not recorded which). The receptor comes from a male donor with ankylosing spondylitis or in good health (not recorded which). The CDR3 DNA sequence: TGTGCCAGCAGCTTGAATGCGCAGAGAGCTGAAGCTTTCTTT. Residues: CASSLNAQRAEAFF.